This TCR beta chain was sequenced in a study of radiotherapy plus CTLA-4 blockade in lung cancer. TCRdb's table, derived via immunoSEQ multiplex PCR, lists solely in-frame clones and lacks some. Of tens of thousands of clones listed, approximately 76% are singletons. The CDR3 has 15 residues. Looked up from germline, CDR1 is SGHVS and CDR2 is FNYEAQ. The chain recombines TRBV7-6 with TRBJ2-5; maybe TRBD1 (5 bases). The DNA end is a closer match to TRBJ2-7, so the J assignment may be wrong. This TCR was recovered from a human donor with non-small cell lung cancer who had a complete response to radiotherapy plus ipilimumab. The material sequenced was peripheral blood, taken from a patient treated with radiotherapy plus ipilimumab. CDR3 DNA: TGTGCCAGCAGCGAAGGGGTTGGCAGCTCCTACGAGCAGTACTTC. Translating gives CASSEGVGSSYEQYF.